The next 20 T cell receptor beta chains were all read from a single sample in a study of response to subunit inactivated influenza vaccine. One entry per CDR3 protein, called by TCRdb with MiXCR from the RT-PCR reads. The sample has more than 400,000 distinct CDR3 sequences, about a tenth seen once. Here the sequenced sample was PBMCs from blood, taken roughly 47 days after vaccination. The receptor set was obtained from a man in his fifties who received an inactivated influenza vaccine.

This clonotype occurred a few times. The genes are TRBV29-1 and TRBJ2-7; 9 nucleotides line up with TRBD2. The V gene end was trimmed by 4 bases and the J gene end by 3 bases; junction bases not matched to a gene: 4. The CDR3 covers 13 residues. The germline CDR1 and CDR2 sequences are SQVTM and ANQGSEA. The CDR3 region has the DNA TGCAGCGTTGTTGAACTAGCGGGCTACGAGCAGTACTTC. This encodes CSVVELAGYEQYF.

This clonotype was counted between two and nine times. The V call is TRBV20-1, the J call TRBJ2-3, with 8 positions matching TRBD1. This CDR3 contains 12 residues. Germline CDR1 is DFQATT and CDR2 is SNEGSKA (reference sequence). After removal of 6 bases from V and 7 bases from J, the junction contained 6 bases not matched to a gene. The CDR3 sequence is CSAPTGVNTQYF. DNA of the CDR3: TGCAGTGCGCCGACAGGGGTGAATACGCAGTATTTT.

This clonotype has just a few counts. The V call is TRBV5-1, the J call TRBJ2-1; 9 positions match TRBD1. After removal of 1 base from V and 1 base from J, the junction contained 3 bases not matched to a gene. From germline, CDR1 is SGHRS and CDR2 YFSETQ. This CDR3 has 16 residues. CDR3 sequence reads: CASSLLTGGSYNEQFF. The CDR3 coding sequence is TGCGCCAGCAGCTTGCTGACAGGGGGTTCCTACAATGAGCAGTTCTTC.

The chain employs TRBV20-1 and TRBJ2-3; tentatively, D is TRBD1 or TRBD2 (5 bases each). The CDR3 contains 14 residues. V dropped 6 bases and J dropped 4 bases, with 17 bases sitting between them. Per the germline V gene, CDR1 is DFQATT and CDR2 is SNEGSKA (reference sequence). CDR3 protein: CSARPGPMADTQYF. The DNA for the CDR3 is TGCAGTGCCCGTCCGGGGCCCATGGCAGATACGCAGTATTTT.

This clonotype was counted many times. This chain connects TRBV12-3 or TRBV12-4 to TRBJ2-3, with D perhaps matching TRBD1 (6 bases). The CDR3 runs to 14 residues. V lost 3 bases and J 6 bases, leaving 13 bases between the germline ends. CDR3 in amino acids: CASSFDGGGDTQYF. Here the CDR3 DNA reads TGTGCCAGCAGTTTTGATGGGGGCGGGGATACGCAGTATTTT.

The chain has TRBV20-1 and TRBJ2-1, with 10 bases matching TRBD2. The CDR3 length is 16 residues. Germline values: CDR1 DFQATT, CDR2 SNEGSKA (reference sequence). V gave up 6 bases and J gave up 8 bases; unmatched junction bases: 16. CDR3 coding DNA: TGCAGTGCCATCCCCCGGGGCAGCGGGAGGGCATATGAGCAGTTCTTC. This gives the protein CSAIPRGSGRAYEQFF.

This clonotype was seen more than once but under ten times. This chain links TRBV5-5 with TRBJ2-3; D unclear. Between the trimmed V and J ends, which lost 0 bases and 2 bases, there was a span of 13 bases. CDR3 length: 16 residues. The germline V gene encodes CDR1 SGHKS and CDR2 YYEKEE (reference sequence). The CDR3 loop reads CASSLGQRIHTDTQYF. CDR3 sequence (DNA): TGTGCCAGCAGCTTGGGACAACGGATTCACACAGATACGCAGTATTTT.

This clonotype was counted ten times or more. V and J are TRBV12-3 or TRBV12-4 and TRBJ2-3; 10 bases map to TRBD1. There are 15 residues in the CDR3. The J segment lost 7 bases and the V segment lost 0 bases, leaving 4 bases of the junction unmatched. Written as DNA, the CDR3 is TGTGCCAGCAGTTTAGCTCGGACAGGGGGAAATACGCAGTATTTT. Protein: CASSLARTGGNTQYF.

This clonotype has only a few counts. The gene calls are TRBV27 and TRBJ2-2; D may be TRBD1 (5 bases). There are 15 residues in the CDR3. Trimming removed 8 bases at V and 6 bases at J, with 19 bases between. The germline gives CDR1 MNHEY, CDR2 SMNVEV (reference sequence). Here the CDR3 reads CASRLEIRGAGELFF. In DNA, the CDR3 is TGTGCCAGCCGACTCGAGATAAGGGGCGCCGGGGAGCTGTTTTTT.

This clonotype was found many times. This rearrangement joins TRBV12-3 or TRBV12-4 to TRBJ1-4; D perhaps matches TRBD1 (5 bases). Trimming shortened V by 8 bases and J by 8 bases, and 15 bases separated the two germline ends. The CDR3 extends over 13 amino acids. CDR3 DNA sequence: TGTGCCAGCCGATCCGGGGGAGAGGAAAAACTGTTTTTT. The encoded protein is CASRSGGEEKLFF.

The rearrangement links TRBV12-3 or TRBV12-4 to TRBJ2-2; D remains ambiguous. There are 14 residues in the CDR3. V lost 6 bases to trimming and J lost 5 bases, with 13 bases between them. The CDR3 region is CASRRVLRTGELFF. The CDR3 DNA follows: TGTGCCAGCAGACGGGTCCTGCGGACCGGGGAGCTGTTTTTT.

Ten or more counts support this clonotype. V usage is TRBV20-1 and J usage is TRBJ2-5; maybe TRBD2 (6 bases). The V and J ends lost 6 bases and 7 bases respectively, with 21 bases between them. Germline V gene lookup returns CDR1 DFQATT and CDR2 SNEGSKA (reference sequence). The CDR3 runs 14 residues. CDR3 residues: CSARDSRELGTQYF. For the CDR3, the DNA is TGCAGTGCCAGGGACTCCAGGGAGCTCGGGACCCAGTACTTC.

V and J are TRBV5-1 and TRBJ2-5; 9 bases agree with TRBD2. The V gene's germline CDR1 is SGHRS and CDR2 YFSETQ. V shed 3 bases, J shed 3 bases, and the junction held 3 bases outside the gene matches. CDR3 length: 14 residues. This CDR3 is CASSWSSGEETQYF. The CDR3 nucleotides are TGCGCCAGCAGCTGGTCTAGCGGGGAAGAGACCCAGTACTTC.

This clonotype appeared many times. This sequence joins TRBV6-1 and TRBJ2-5; TRBD2 might be the D (7 bases). Germline CDR1 is MNHNS and CDR2 is SASEGT. Trimming took off 8 bases at V and 10 bases at J, with 20 bases between the two ends. The length of the CDR3 is 13 residues. CDR3 region: CASFEGGGYLQYF. CDR3 sequence (DNA): TGTGCCAGCTTCGAGGGAGGGGGGTACCTCCAGTACTTC.

V gene TRBV10-2 combines with J gene TRBJ2-7, with TRBD1 matching 9 bases. CDR3 size: 14 residues. Germline V gives CDR1 WSHSY, CDR2 SAAADI. Losses at the gene ends were 7 bases for V and 3 bases for J; bases not matched to a gene: 7. CDR3 residues: CASTTGTGIYEQYF. In DNA form, the CDR3 reads TGCGCCAGCACCACCGGGACAGGGATCTACGAGCAGTACTTC.

This clonotype was detected many times. CDR3 sequence: CASSLTGGYGYTF. CDR3 sequence (DNA): TGTGCCAGCAGTTTGACAGGGGGCTATGGCTACACCTTC. The J gene is TRBJ1-2, the V gene TRBV12-3 or TRBV12-4; TRBD1 matches 9 bases. The CDR3 has 13 amino acids. Germline trimming cut 3 bases from V and 4 bases from J; bases unmatched to any gene: 0.

This clonotype was seen repeatedly, ten times or more. In nucleotides, the CDR3 is TGTGCCAGCAGTGAGACTAGCGGGAACTACAATGAGCAGTTCTTC. Protein product: CASSETSGNYNEQFF. The chain has TRBV6-1 and TRBJ2-1, with TRBD2 identical over 11 bases. Germline CDR1 MNHNS, CDR2 SASEGT. V shed 3 bases, J shed 3 bases, and the junction held 1 base outside the gene matches. The CDR3 contains 15 residues.

This clonotype appeared a few times. The chain has TRBV10-3 and TRBJ1-1, with 10 bases matching TRBD1. CDR1 and CDR2 from the germline V gene are ENHRY and SYGVKD. The CDR3 sequence is 15 residues long. J gave up 4 bases and V 5 bases, and 7 bases lay outside the gene matches. The CDR3 region is CAISPAGTGATEAFF. In DNA, the CDR3 is TGTGCCATCAGTCCAGCTGGGACAGGGGCCACTGAAGCTTTCTTT.

The sample holds a few counts of this clonotype. The chain carries TRBV23-1 and TRBJ2-7; D call uncertain. TRBV23-1 is an open reading frame whose function is uncertain. This CDR3 has 18 residues. V was cut by 1 base and J by 2 bases, with 21 bases left in between. CDR3 sequence (DNA): TGCGCCAGCAGTCAATGTGACGGGCCCGAGTACCCTACCTACGAGCAGTACTTC. Translating it yields CASSQCDGPEYPTYEQYF.

A few counts support this clonotype. The gene calls are TRBV4-3 and TRBJ2-2; unclear D gene. Germline CDR1 and CDR2: LGHNA and YSLEER. The CDR3 is 16 residues long. Deletions cut 0 bases from V and 1 base from J, with 9 bases between. CDR3 amino acids: CASSQEVHGNTGELFF. DNA for the CDR3: TGCGCCAGCAGCCAAGAAGTCCACGGGAACACCGGGGAGCTGTTTTTT.